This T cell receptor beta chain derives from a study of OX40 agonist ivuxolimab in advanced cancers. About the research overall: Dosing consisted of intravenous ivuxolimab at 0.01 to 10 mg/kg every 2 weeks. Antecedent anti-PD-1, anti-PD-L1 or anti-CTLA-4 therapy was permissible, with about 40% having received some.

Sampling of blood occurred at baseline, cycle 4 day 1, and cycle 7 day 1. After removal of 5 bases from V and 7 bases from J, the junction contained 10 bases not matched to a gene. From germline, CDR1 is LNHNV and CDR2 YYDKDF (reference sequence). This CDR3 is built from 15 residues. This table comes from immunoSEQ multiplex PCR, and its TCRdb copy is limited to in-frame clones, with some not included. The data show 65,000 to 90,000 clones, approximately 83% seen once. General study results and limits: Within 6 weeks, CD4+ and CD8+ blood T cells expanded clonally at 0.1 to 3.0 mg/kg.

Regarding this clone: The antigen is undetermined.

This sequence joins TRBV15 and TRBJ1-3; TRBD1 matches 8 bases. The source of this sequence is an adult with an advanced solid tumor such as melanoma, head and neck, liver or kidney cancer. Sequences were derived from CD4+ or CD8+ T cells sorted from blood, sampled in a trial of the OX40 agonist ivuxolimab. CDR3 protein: CATSSRTGYANTIYF. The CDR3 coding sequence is TGTGCCACCAGCTCACGGACAGGGTATGCGAACACCATATATTTT.